Below are 5 T cell receptor beta chains sequenced from a single sample in a study of blood T cell repertoires in COVID-19. TCRdb's copy holds only in-frame clones and misses some; the assay was immunoSEQ multiplex PCR. The sample shows about 55,000 clones, 90% of them seen only once. The sample was peripheral blood. The origin of the receptors is a human donor with active COVID-19. The donor label of this sample is uncertain.

The V and J genes are TRBV10-1 and TRBJ2-5, with 11 bases aligning to TRBD2. With V trimmed by 3 bases and J by 7 bases, 10 bases remained unmatched. The CDR3 loop spans 16 amino acids. Germline values: CDR1 WNHNN, CDR2 SYGVQD (reference sequence). The CDR3 spells CASSEGTSGLPGTQYF. The CDR3 coding sequence is TGCGCCAGCAGTGAAGGGACTAGCGGCCTACCGGGGACCCAGTACTTC.

The chain employs TRBV27 and TRBJ2-1; tentative D call: TRBD1 (5 bases). The germline gives CDR1 MNHEY, CDR2 SMNVEV (reference sequence). The CDR3 is made up of 12 amino acids. Deletions cut 5 bases from V and 6 bases from J, with 8 bases between. CDR3 loop: CASSPTVNEQFF. Written as DNA, the CDR3 is TGTGCCAGCAGTCCGACAGTCAATGAGCAGTTCTTC.

This chain links TRBV3-1 (or the pseudogene TRBV3-2) with TRBJ2-5; no clear D gene. V lost 0 bases and J 5 bases, leaving 13 bases between the germline ends. The CDR3 loop spans 15 amino acids. The V gene's germline CDR1 is LGHDT and CDR2 YNNKEL (reference sequence). The DNA of the CDR3 is TGTGCCAGCAGCCAAGATCCGGTCGAAAGCGAGACCCAGTACTTC. Residues: CASSQDPVESETQYF.

The chain joins TRBV5-6 to TRBJ2-2, with D perhaps TRBD1 (6 bases). CDR1 is SGHDT, CDR2 YYEEEE, per germline. The CDR3 sequence is 12 residues long. V was trimmed by 4 bases and J by 6 bases, leaving 7 bases between them. The CDR3 reads CASSQGPGELFF. Written as DNA, the CDR3 is TGTGCCAGCAGCCAGGGGCCCGGGGAGCTGTTTTTT. Complete variable domain (other parts from reference TRBV5-6 and TRBJ2-2): DAGVTQSPTHLIKTRGQQVTLRCSPKSGHDTVSWYQQALGQGPQFIFQYYEEEERQRGNFPDRFSGHQFPNYSSELNVNALLLGDSALYLCASSQGPGELFFGEGSRLTVL.

The V and J genes are TRBV3-1 (or the pseudogene TRBV3-2) and TRBJ2-3; TRBD2 matches 13 bases. The CDR3 is 18 amino acids. Trimming removed 2 bases from V and 2 bases from J; junction bases left unmatched: 7. Looked up from germline, CDR1 is LGHDT and CDR2 is YNNKEL (reference sequence). For the CDR3, the DNA is TGTGCCAGCAGCCAATCCCGACTAGCGGGGGGAACCACAGATACGCAGTATTTT. Encoded protein: CASSQSRLAGGTTDTQYF.